Following are 31 T cell receptor beta chains from one sample sequenced in a study of molecular identifiers for immune sequencing clone quantification. TCRdb re-called the PCR reads through MiXCR, storing one row per CDR3 protein. The data hold around 470,000 distinct CDR3 sequences, with around 23% observed a single time. The sample comprised naive CD8+ T cells from blood, with Jurkat cell RNA spiked in. The sample's subset: FACS-sorted CD8+CD4-CCR7+CD45RA+ naive T cells. The receptors come from a human donor in good health. Some libraries in this study had Jurkat cell RNA spiked in.

This clonotype was recorded at least ten times. This CDR3 reads CASSRVTSGGGYEQYF. The CDR3 bases are TGTGCCAGCAGCCGGGTGACTAGCGGGGGAGGCTACGAGCAGTACTTC. This chain uses TRBV7-9 with TRBJ2-7; 12 bases line up with TRBD2. This CDR3 has 16 residues. After removal of 5 bases from V and 3 bases from J, the junction contained 8 bases not matched to a gene. The germline V gene encodes CDR1 SEHNR and CDR2 FQNEAQ (reference sequence).

This clonotype was picked up a small number of times. The CDR3 sequence: CASSMDRVSYNEQFF. The CDR3 DNA reads TGCGCCAGCAGCATGGACAGGGTGTCCTACAATGAGCAGTTCTTC. The chain uses TRBV4-1 and TRBJ2-1, with 8 bases lining up with TRBD1. V lost 5 bases to trimming and J lost 1 base; unmatched junction nucleotides: 4. The CDR3 contains 15 residues. Germline CDR1 is MGHRA and CDR2 is YSYEKL.

Only a few counts were recorded for this clonotype. The J gene is TRBJ1-2, the V gene TRBV10-2, with TRBD1 as a possible D gene (5 bases). V lost 2 bases and J 8 bases, leaving 12 bases between the germline ends. CDR1 and CDR2 (germline): WSHSY, SAAADI. The CDR3 covers 13 residues. The DNA for the CDR3 is TGCGCCAGCAGTGAGGGACAACCGCGGGGCTACACCTTC. It is translated as CASSEGQPRGYTF.

This clonotype occurred a few times. The V gene is TRBV4-3, the J gene TRBJ2-1, with a possible D match to TRBD1 (6 bases). This CDR3 is 15 amino acids long. V shed 4 bases and J shed 4 bases, with 14 bases lying between them. Germline CDR1 is LGHNA and CDR2 is YSLEER. CDR3 bases: TGCGCCAGCAGCCCCGAGACAGGCTATTACAATGAGCAGTTCTTC. It specifies CASSPETGYYNEQFF.

The V gene is TRBV28, the J gene TRBJ2-7, with a weak D call TRBD2 (5 bases). CDR1 and CDR2 (germline): MDHEN, SYDVKM. V lost 5 bases and J lost 4, with 15 bases in between. This CDR3 comprises 14 residues. The CDR3 loop reads CASSLGGREYEQYF. CDR3 in DNA: TGTGCCAGCAGTCTGGGTGGGAGAGAGTACGAGCAGTACTTC. The whole variable domain, remainder taken from reference TRBV28 and TRBJ2-7, is DVKVTQSSRYLVKRTGEKVFLECVQDMDHENMFWYRQDPGLGLRLIYFSYDVKMKEKGDIPEGYSVSREKKERFSLILESASTNQTSMYLCASSLGGREYEQYFGPGTRLTVT.

This clonotype was seen a handful of times. The chain carries TRBV7-6 and TRBJ1-4, with D possibly being TRBD1 (5 bases). Germline V gene lookup returns CDR1 SGHVS and CDR2 FNYEAQ. The CDR3 spans 15 residues. The V end was cut by 5 bases, the J end by 6 bases, with 16 bases between. CDR3 residues: CASSHSTGPYEKLFF. The CDR3, as DNA: TGTGCCAGCAGCCACTCCACGGGGCCCTATGAAAAACTGTTTTTT.

With respect to this clonotype: Since a much larger clone is just one base distant, this may be a read error. V and J are TRBV9 and TRBJ2-4; D may be TRBD2 (5 bases). Germline CDR1 SGDLS, CDR2 YYNGEE. The CDR3 contains 14 residues. Written as DNA, the CDR3 is TGTGCCGGCAGCGTAAGTCCGGGATTTAACATTCAGTACTTC. Amino acids: CAGSVSPGFNIQYF.

Many counts were recorded for this clonotype. Germline is not matched at one junction end, which may reflect a read error. J is TRBJ2-1 and V is TRBV24-1, with 7 nucleotides matching TRBD2. The CDR3 loop spans 13 amino acids. Germline values: CDR1 KGHDR, CDR2 SFDVKD. The CDR3 reads CATSDGPGLPSWF. CDR3 DNA: TGTGCCACCAGTGATGGGCCGGGACTACCTAGTTGGTTC.

This clonotype has at least ten counts. This rearrangement joins TRBV27 to TRBJ2-5; 11 nucleotides agree with TRBD2. V shed 5 bases, J shed 1 base, and the junction held 3 bases outside the gene matches. Germline loops: CDR1 MNHEY, CDR2 SMNVEV (reference sequence). This CDR3 has 15 residues. Here the CDR3 reads CASSDGTSGQETQYF. The CDR3 coding sequence is TGTGCCAGCAGTGATGGGACTAGCGGCCAAGAGACCCAGTACTTC.

This clonotype appeared a few times. The chain employs TRBV9 and TRBJ2-3; D is uncertain. This CDR3 is 15 amino acids long. CDR1 and CDR2 from the germline V gene are SGDLS and YYNGEE. Trimming stripped 0 bases from V and 5 bases from J, with 13 bases between. The CDR3: CASSVGATAEDTQYF. In nucleotides, the CDR3 is TGTGCCAGCAGCGTAGGAGCCACGGCGGAAGATACGCAGTATTTT.

This clonotype was seen more than once but under ten times. The V and J genes are TRBV20-1 and TRBJ2-3; 7 bases match TRBD2. The CDR3 covers 16 residues. Germline CDR1 and CDR2: DFQATT and SNEGSKA (reference sequence). Trimming removed 5 bases from V and 1 base from J; junction bases left unmatched: 12. This CDR3 reads CSAFLGEGVRTDTQYF. DNA of the CDR3: TGCAGTGCTTTTCTCGGGGAGGGTGTGCGCACAGATACGCAGTATTTT.

This clonotype has only a few counts. A read error is possible here, since a much larger clone lies one base away. The chain employs TRBV4-2 and TRBJ1-1; D is undetermined. Per germline, CDR1 LGHNA and CDR2 YNFKEQ. V shed 1 base and J shed 4 bases, with 10 bases lying between them. The length of the CDR3 is 14 residues. The CDR3 sequence: CASSQGGTITEAFF. The CDR3 DNA reads as TGTGCCAGCAGCCAAGGTGGCACTATCACTGAAGCTTTCTTT.

The CDR3 here is CSAGRTGGRVNEQFF. DNA for the CDR3: TGCAGTGCTGGGAGAACAGGGGGTCGGGTTAATGAGCAGTTCTTC. This chain joins TRBV20-1 and TRBJ2-1, with TRBD1 matching 8 bases. The V gene end was trimmed by 5 bases and the J gene end by 7 bases; junction bases not matched to a gene: 13. Germline lookup yields CDR1 DFQATT and CDR2 SNEGSKA (reference sequence). This CDR3 has 15 amino acids.

The genes are TRBV27 and TRBJ2-7; D unclear. Germline CDR1 is MNHEY and CDR2 is SMNVEV (reference sequence). V shed 2 bases and J shed 2 bases, with 13 bases lying between them. The CDR3 consists of 15 residues. The CDR3 region is CASSLGPGPTYEQYF. CDR3 bases: TGTGCCAGCAGTTTAGGTCCCGGGCCTACCTACGAGCAGTACTTC.

Ten or more counts support this clonotype. This chain uses TRBV7-2 with TRBJ2-7, with unresolved D. The CDR3 extends over 15 amino acids. V gave up 0 bases and J gave up 2 bases, with 11 bases separating them. Germline V gene sequence: CDR1 SGHTA, CDR2 FQGNSA. The CDR3 bases are TGTGCCAGCAGCTTAGCCCCGGGCATACCCTACGAGCAGTACTTC. It encodes CASSLAPGIPYEQYF.

There are a few counts of this clonotype. The gene calls are TRBV5-3 and TRBJ2-7; D is perhaps TRBD1 (6 bases). TRBV5-3 is an ORF; its function is uncertain. CDR3 length: 15 amino acids. The V end was cut by 8 bases, the J end by 6 bases, with 24 bases between. CDR3 DNA: TGTGCCAGCAGCCCGTGGACAGATAGCTTTTTCGAGCAGTACTTC. Protein sequence: CASSPWTDSFFEQYF.

At least ten counts were recorded for this clonotype. This chain uses TRBV6-2 or TRBV6-3 with TRBJ1-5; weak D call: TRBD1 (6 bases). The CDR3 length is 13 residues. The germline gives CDR1 MNHEY, CDR2 SVGEGT. Trimming shortened V by 3 bases and J by 6 bases, and 9 bases separated the two germline ends. CDR3 sequence (DNA): TGTGCCAGCAGTTATGGGGGGCTTCAGCCCCAGCATTTT. Residues: CASSYGGLQPQHF.

Of note for this clonotype: This may stem from a read error, because a much larger clone lies one nucleotide away. The V gene is TRBV29-1, the J gene TRBJ2-1, with 7 bases lining up with TRBD2. Germline CDR1 is SQVTM and CDR2 is ANQGSEA. V shed 4 bases, J shed 3 bases, and the junction held 12 bases outside the gene matches. There are 16 residues in the CDR3. The CDR3 here is CSVAPWRESLYNEQFF. The CDR3 nucleotides are TGCAGCGTTGCACCCTGGCGGGAGAGCCTCTACAATGAGCAGTTCTTC.

The rearrangement uses TRBV11-2 and TRBJ1-1; tentatively, D is TRBD1 (6 bases). V lost 6 bases, J lost 2 bases, and 16 bases lay in between. The germline V gene has CDR1 SGHAT and CDR2 FQNNGV. The CDR3 runs 15 residues. This CDR3 reads CASRHTGGLNTEAFF. In DNA form, the CDR3 reads TGTGCCAGCAGGCACACCGGGGGGCTTAACACTGAAGCTTTCTTT. The whole variable domain, remainder taken from reference TRBV11-2 and TRBJ1-1, is EAGVAQSPRYKIIEKRQSVAFWCNPISGHATLYWYQQILGQGPKLLIQFQNNGVVDDSQLPKDRFSAERLKGVDSTLKIQPAKLEDSAVYLCASRHTGGLNTEAFFGQGTRLTVV.

As to this clonotype: Since a much larger clone is just one base distant, this may be a read error. The CDR3 here is CASSPLEVNEAFF. As DNA, the CDR3 is TGTGCCAGCAGTCCACTAGAGGTCAATGAAGCTTTCTTT. V gene TRBV28 combines with J gene TRBJ1-1; D not certain. Germline assignment: CDR1 MDHEN and CDR2 SYDVKM. The CDR3 is 13 residues long. V shed 5 bases and J shed 7 bases, with 14 bases lying between them.

This clonotype was observed a handful of times. V is TRBV19 and J is TRBJ2-2; TRBD1 matches at 7 bases. Trimming cost V 3 bases and J 4 bases; bases outside gene matches: 14. The CDR3 is 18 amino acids. Looked up from germline, CDR1 is LNHDA and CDR2 is SQIVND (reference sequence). Here the CDR3 DNA reads TGTGCCAGTAGTATGATGTCAGGGGGTTCTTTGGGCACCGGGGAGCTGTTTTTT. Translation: CASSMMSGGSLGTGELFF.

As to this clonotype: With a much larger clone just one base away, this may be a read error. The chain uses TRBV9 and TRBJ2-2; 8 bases fit TRBD2. Germline loops: CDR1 SGDLS, CDR2 YYNGEE. This CDR3 is 16 amino acids long. V gave up 3 bases and J gave up 6 bases; unmatched junction bases: 10. CDR3 in DNA: TGTGCCAGCAGCGAAAGGACTAGCTCGGGCGCCGGGGAGCTGTTTTTT. It codes for CASSERTSSGAGELFF.

This clonotype has more than one count but fewer than ten. This sequence joins TRBV5-1 and TRBJ1-1; no clear D gene. The CDR3 has 13 residues. The germline V and J ends were trimmed by 4 bases and 3 bases, with 10 bases remaining between them. CDR1 is SGHRS, CDR2 YFSETQ, per germline. This chain's CDR3 is CASSGAPDTEAFF. The CDR3 nucleotides read TGCGCCAGCAGCGGAGCCCCTGACACTGAAGCTTTCTTT. The full variable domain, its missing parts supplied by reference TRBV5-1 and TRBJ1-1, is KAGVTQTPRYLIKTRGQQVTLSCSPISGHRSVSWYQQTPGQGLQFLFEYFSETQRNKGNFPGRFSGRQFSNSRSEMNVSTLELGDSALYLCASSGAPDTEAFFGQGTRLTVV.

The chain is built from TRBV20-1 and TRBJ2-3, with 8 nucleotides matching TRBD2. V shed 0 bases and J 4 bases; nucleotides not matched to a gene: 15. This CDR3 is 18 amino acids long. Germline V CDR1 and CDR2: DFQATT, SNEGSKA (reference sequence). The CDR3: CSARDRKVPGLGADTQYF. The CDR3 DNA sequence: TGCAGTGCTAGAGATAGGAAAGTCCCGGGACTAGGTGCAGATACGCAGTATTTT.

This clonotype was counted many times. The chain carries TRBV6-1 and TRBJ2-7, with unresolved D. The CDR3 extends over 10 amino acids. V was trimmed by 8 bases and J by 4 bases, leaving 6 bases between them. Per germline, CDR1 MNHNS and CDR2 SASEGT. CDR3 amino acids: CASYLYEQYF. As DNA, the CDR3 is TGTGCCAGCTACCTGTACGAGCAGTACTTC.

This clonotype occurred a few times. This chain uses TRBV7-9 with TRBJ2-7; 10 nucleotides match TRBD1. CDR3 length equals 15 residues. V lost 5 bases and J lost 0; bases outside the gene matches: 4. Germline CDR1 is SEHNR and CDR2 is FQNEAQ (reference sequence). The CDR3 protein is CASSPWTGGSYEQYF. CDR3 in DNA: TGTGCCAGCAGCCCCTGGACAGGGGGCTCCTACGAGCAGTACTTC. Full variable domain (outside the CDR3, taken from reference TRBV7-9 and TRBJ2-7): DTGVSQNPRHKITKRGQNVTFRCDPISEHNRLYWYRQTLGQGPEFLTYFQNEAQLEKSRLLSDRFSAERPKGSFSTLEIQRTEQGDSAMYLCASSPWTGGSYEQYFGPGTRLTVT.

This clonotype came up a few times. The rearrangement uses TRBV4-3 and TRBJ1-1; D uncertain. The ends were cut back, 1 base at V and 3 bases at J, with 12 bases in the middle. The CDR3 length is 15 residues. From germline, CDR1 is LGHNA and CDR2 YSLEER. CDR3 nucleotide sequence: TGCGCCAGCAGCCAAGTTGGGAAGTCAGACACTGAAGCTTTCTTT. Translation: CASSQVGKSDTEAFF.

This clonotype was detected many times. The chain recombines TRBV4-3 with TRBJ2-1; 7 bases align to TRBD1. This CDR3 contains 14 residues. With 4 bases clipped from V and 6 bases from J, the junction kept 6 bases outside the gene matches. From germline, CDR1 is LGHNA and CDR2 YSLEER. CDR3 sequence reads: CASSPGTAFNEQFF. The CDR3 nucleotides read TGCGCCAGCAGCCCCGGGACAGCTTTCAATGAGCAGTTCTTC.

The table lists this clonotype with a few counts. This chain connects TRBV6-6 to TRBJ2-7; D gene ambiguous. There are 14 residues in the CDR3. The ends were cut back, 5 bases at V and 0 bases at J, with 11 bases in the middle. Germline V gene sequence: CDR1 MNHNY, CDR2 SVGAGI (reference sequence). CDR3 in DNA: TGTGCCAGCAGTCCGCGACGCTTCTCCTACGAGCAGTACTTC. Translating it yields CASSPRRFSYEQYF.

There are many counts of this clonotype. One end of the junction is discordant with germline, which a read error may explain. The chain is built from TRBV4-1 and TRBJ2-7; tentatively, D is TRBD1 (6 bases). The CDR3 spans 14 residues. Germline V gives CDR1 MGHRA, CDR2 YSYEKL. For the CDR3, the DNA is TGTGCCAGCAGCCAAGAAGGGGGCTCCTACGAGCAGTACTTC. Translation gives CASSQEGGSYEQYF.

J is TRBJ2-4 and V is TRBV27; D remains ambiguous. The CDR3 spans 13 residues. V was shortened by 5 bases and J by 0 bases, with 5 bases between the two germline ends. Germline V gene lookup returns CDR1 MNHEY and CDR2 SMNVEV (reference sequence). As DNA, the CDR3 is TGTGCCAGCAGTACTCTAGCCAAAAACATTCAGTACTTC. Residues: CASSTLAKNIQYF.